Reported below is one TCR beta chain. In the original workflow: For nucleated cells, counts were estimated from reference gene primer amplification. This table comes from immunoSEQ multiplex PCR, and its TCRdb copy is limited to in-frame clones, with some not included. V and J calls and clone size are given by that table; D and trimming were obtained from the DNA. The sample holds 79,000 or so clones; about 89% are singletons and the top ten take approximately 1%. Germline V gene sequence: CDR1 LNHNV, CDR2 YYDKDF (reference sequence). Trimming left V 5 bases short and J 8 bases short, with 9 bases between. This CDR3 spans 12 amino acids. This record comes from a study of blood T cell repertoires in COVID-19. As for the study in general: Material from acute and convalescent COVID-19 was sourced from the United States, Italy and Spain. The cDNA or gDNA used as material had been derived from T cells, B-cell-depleted T cells, or PBMCs.

This TCR came from a human donor in a cohort sampled during active COVID-19. The chain has TRBV15 and TRBJ1-4; the D is unclear. Sequencing was carried out using peripheral blood. The CDR3 sequence is CATSPLREKLFF. The DNA for the CDR3 is TGTGCCACCAGCCCCTTACGGGAAAAACTGTTTTTT.